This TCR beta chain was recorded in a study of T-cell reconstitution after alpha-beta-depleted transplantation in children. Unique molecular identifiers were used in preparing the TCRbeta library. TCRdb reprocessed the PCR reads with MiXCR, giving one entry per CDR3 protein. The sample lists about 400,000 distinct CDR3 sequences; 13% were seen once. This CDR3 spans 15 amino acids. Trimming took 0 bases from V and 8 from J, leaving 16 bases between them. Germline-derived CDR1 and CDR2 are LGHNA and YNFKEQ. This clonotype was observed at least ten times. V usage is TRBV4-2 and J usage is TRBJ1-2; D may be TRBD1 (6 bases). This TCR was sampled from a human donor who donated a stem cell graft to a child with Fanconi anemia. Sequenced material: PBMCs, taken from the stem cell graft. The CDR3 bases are TGTGCCAGCAGCCAAGATCGGGGAGGGGGGAACGGCTACACCTTC. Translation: CASSQDRGGGNGYTF.